What follows is one T cell receptor (beta chain) and its context. Antigen: not known. The data derive from a study of CD8 T cells in Susac syndrome. TEMRA cells were FACS-enriched, unlike CD8+ and CD4+ T cells, which were negatively isolated. The CDR3 has 14 amino acids. Random hexamers were used to reverse transcribe roughly 0.45 to 1 ug of RNA. Coverage of TCR beta CDR3 amplification by immunoSEQ multiplex PCR extended to 54 Vbeta and 13 Jbeta. TCRdb independently ran MiXCR on the immunoSEQ multiplex PCR reads; one entry per CDR3 protein. The data contain 55,000 to 85,000 distinct CDR3 sequences, 96% of them singletons. Study outcomes and limitations: The study recognized that the number of individuals in its TCR sequencing and HLA analysis was relatively small.

The sequence derives from a human donor with multiple sclerosis. The chain has TRBV12-3 or TRBV12-4 and TRBJ2-5, with D possibly TRBD2 on 7 matching bases. The last part of the DNA fits TRBJ2-1 better; the J call may be wrong. The material sequenced was CD4+ T cells from PBMCs. The CDR3 reads CASSLGGLERAQFF. In DNA, the CDR3 is TGTGCCAGCAGCCTGGGGGGGCTCGAGAGGGCCCAGTTCTTC.